These T cell receptor beta chains were read from a single sample in a study of blood T cells in healthy people across ages. One entry per CDR3 protein results from TCRdb running MiXCR on the 5' RACE reads. Among hundreds of thousands of distinct CDR3 sequences, 58% were seen once, and the ten largest hold over 30%. Source material: blood. The receptors originated from a man aged 55 to 70 in good health. The CDR3 runs from the conserved cysteine through the conserved F or W. The D gene is left open where the match is weak. Clone size appears in some rows only: once, few, many, or a class for an expanded clone.

abundance: -; v_gene: TRBV29-1; d_gene: TRBD1; j_gene: TRBJ2-7; CDR3nt: TGCAGCGTTGGACAGGGGGTGGGGGAGCAGTACTTC; CDR3aa: CSVGQGVGEQYF
abundance: -; v_gene: TRBV20-1; d_gene: -; j_gene: TRBJ1-6; CDR3nt: TGCAGTGCTCCCGTCGACAGGTTAACGGGGAATTCACCCCTCCACTTT; CDR3aa: CSAPVDRLTGNSPLHF
abundance: once; v_gene: TRBV5-1; d_gene: -; j_gene: TRBJ2-1; CDR3nt: TGCGCCAGCAGCTTGTCCCGCTATAGGGATGAGCAGTTCTTC; CDR3aa: CASSLSRYRDEQFF
abundance: -; v_gene: TRBV7-2; d_gene: -; j_gene: TRBJ2-1; CDR3nt: TGTGCCAGCAGCTACGACGCCTCAAGCTCCTACAATGAGCAGTTCTTC; CDR3aa: CASSYDASSSYNEQFF
abundance: -; v_gene: TRBV11-1; d_gene: TRBD2; j_gene: TRBJ2-2; CDR3nt: TGTGCCAGCAGCTTAATTGCGGGAGCGCTTAGCACCGGGGAGCTGTTTTTT; CDR3aa: CASSLIAGALSTGELFF
abundance: few; v_gene: TRBV7-8; d_gene: -; j_gene: TRBJ2-7; CDR3nt: TGTGCCAGCAGCTTACAACAGTACGAGCAGTACTTC; CDR3aa: CASSLQQYEQYF
abundance: few; v_gene: TRBV12-3/TRBV12-4; d_gene: -; j_gene: TRBJ2-7; CDR3nt: TGTGCCGGAAAGTTAACCGGAGAGAGCCACGAGCAGTACTTC; CDR3aa: CAGKLTGESHEQYF
abundance: few; v_gene: TRBV6-4; d_gene: -; j_gene: TRBJ1-1; CDR3nt: TGTGCCAGCAGTCAGGCGCCGGGAACTGAAGCTTTCTTT; CDR3aa: CASSQAPGTEAFF
abundance: few; v_gene: TRBV20-1; d_gene: TRBD1; j_gene: TRBJ1-2; CDR3nt: TGCAGTGCTAGTCATCAGGGACAGGGCCCCAAAGGCTACACCTTC; CDR3aa: CSASHQGQGPKGYTF
abundance: -; v_gene: TRBV27; d_gene: -; j_gene: TRBJ2-5; CDR3nt: TGTGCCAGCAGTAACGGAGGGGGTAGGACCCAGTACTTC; CDR3aa: CASSNGGGRTQYF
abundance: many; v_gene: TRBV5-1; d_gene: TRBD2; j_gene: TRBJ2-7; CDR3nt: TGCGCCAGCAGCTTAGGACTAGGCCTCTACGAGCAGTACTTC; CDR3aa: CASSLGLGLYEQYF
abundance: -; v_gene: TRBV7-2; d_gene: TRBD2; j_gene: TRBJ2-3; CDR3nt: TGTGCCAGCAGCAGCCCGACTAGCGGCCCCACAGATACGCAGTATTTT; CDR3aa: CASSSPTSGPTDTQYF
abundance: few; v_gene: TRBV7-9; d_gene: -; j_gene: TRBJ2-5; CDR3nt: TGTGCCAGCAGCTTCCAGCCCCAGAGGGGGGAGACCCAGTACTTC; CDR3aa: CASSFQPQRGETQYF
abundance: -; v_gene: TRBV20-1; d_gene: TRBD2; j_gene: TRBJ2-3; CDR3nt: TGCAGTGCCGGGACTACCTACACAGATACGCAGTATTTT; CDR3aa: CSAGTTYTDTQYF
abundance: -; v_gene: TRBV20-1; d_gene: -; j_gene: TRBJ2-1; CDR3nt: TGCAGTGCTAGAGATCCCGGGGGTGATTCCTACAATGAGCAGTTCTTC; CDR3aa: CSARDPGGDSYNEQFF
abundance: few; v_gene: TRBV7-2; d_gene: -; j_gene: TRBJ1-2; CDR3nt: TGTGCCAGCAGCTCTGGACCGCACAACTATGGCTACACCTTC; CDR3aa: CASSSGPHNYGYTF
abundance: -; v_gene: TRBV7-6; d_gene: -; j_gene: TRBJ2-1; CDR3nt: TGTGCCAGCAGCTCAGGAGGCCGATACAATGAGCAGTTCTTC; CDR3aa: CASSSGGRYNEQFF
abundance: -; v_gene: TRBV29-1; d_gene: -; j_gene: TRBJ2-5; CDR3nt: TGCAGCGTTGATTTGCCCGGCCCAGGGCCGTGGCAGACCCAGTACTTC; CDR3aa: CSVDLPGPGPWQTQYF
abundance: few; v_gene: TRBV11-1; d_gene: -; j_gene: TRBJ2-7; CDR3nt: TGTGCCAGCAGCAACCGGGACATGAACTACGAGCAGTACTTC; CDR3aa: CASSNRDMNYEQYF
abundance: -; v_gene: TRBV4-1; d_gene: TRBD1; j_gene: TRBJ2-1; CDR3nt: TGCGCCAGCAGCCCGTACCTACTCCGGGACAGTGACTACAATGAGCAGTTCTTC; CDR3aa: CASSPYLLRDSDYNEQFF
abundance: -; v_gene: TRBV6-1; d_gene: -; j_gene: TRBJ2-2; CDR3nt: TGTGCCAGCAGTCCCCATGGAGAAACTTCTCCGAACACCGGGGAGCTGTTTTTT; CDR3aa: CASSPHGETSPNTGELFF
abundance: -; v_gene: TRBV14; d_gene: -; j_gene: TRBJ2-1; CDR3nt: TGTGCCAGCAGCCAAAGGGTGGGTGATAGGTTCTTC; CDR3aa: CASSQRVGDRFF
abundance: -; v_gene: TRBV7-9; d_gene: -; j_gene: TRBJ2-7; CDR3nt: TGTGCCAGCAGCTTCGGCAATAGCGGTAGCTCCTACGAGCAGTACTTC; CDR3aa: CASSFGNSGSSYEQYF
abundance: -; v_gene: TRBV25-1; d_gene: -; j_gene: TRBJ2-5; CDR3nt: TGTGCCAGCAGTGGAGGGGCGGGGGCCCTCTACGATGAGCAGTACTTC; CDR3aa: CASSGGAGALYDEQYF
abundance: -; v_gene: TRBV10-3; d_gene: -; j_gene: TRBJ2-5; CDR3nt: TGTGCCATCAGTGTCAGGCCGGAGGAGACCCAGTACTTC; CDR3aa: CAISVRPEETQYF
abundance: -; v_gene: TRBV21-1; d_gene: -; j_gene: TRBJ2-7; CDR3nt: TGTGCCAACCTTCAAAGGGGCACCCGACGTTCCTGCGAGCAGTACTTC; CDR3aa: CANLQRGTRRSCEQYF
abundance: -; v_gene: TRBV6-6; d_gene: -; j_gene: TRBJ1-1; CDR3nt: TGTGCCAGCAGTTACGGTTTAAGTAACACTGAAGCTTTCTTT; CDR3aa: CASSYGLSNTEAFF
abundance: -; v_gene: TRBV5-1; d_gene: -; j_gene: TRBJ2-5; CDR3nt: TGCGCCAGCAGCTTCTTCGAGGAGACCCAGTACTTC; CDR3aa: CASSFFEETQYF
abundance: -; v_gene: TRBV15; d_gene: TRBD1; j_gene: TRBJ2-2; CDR3nt: TGTGCCACCAGCTGGACAGGGAACACCGGGGAGCTGTTTTTT; CDR3aa: CATSWTGNTGELFF
abundance: few; v_gene: TRBV4-1; d_gene: -; j_gene: TRBJ2-7; CDR3nt: TGCGCCAGCAGCCAAGAGCCAGTCCGTCCCTACGAGCAGTACTTC; CDR3aa: CASSQEPVRPYEQYF
abundance: -; v_gene: TRBV4-2; d_gene: TRBD2; j_gene: TRBJ2-7; CDR3nt: TGTGCCAGCAGCCAGGAACCCCTCCTAGCGGGGGACTCCTACGAGCAGTACTTC; CDR3aa: CASSQEPLLAGDSYEQYF
abundance: -; v_gene: TRBV20-1; d_gene: -; j_gene: TRBJ1-4; CDR3nt: TGCAGTGCTAGGAGGGGGGTTGAAAAACTGTTTTTT; CDR3aa: CSARRGVEKLFF
abundance: -; v_gene: TRBV12-3/TRBV12-4; d_gene: -; j_gene: TRBJ1-2; CDR3nt: TGTGCCAGCAGCCGGGGGCGCGAGGGCTACACCTTC; CDR3aa: CASSRGREGYTF
abundance: few; v_gene: TRBV3-1; d_gene: TRBD2; j_gene: TRBJ2-1; CDR3nt: TGTGCCAGCAGCCCACGACTAGCGGGGGGGAGTTACAATGAGCAGTTCTTC; CDR3aa: CASSPRLAGGSYNEQFF
abundance: -; v_gene: TRBV4-1; d_gene: -; j_gene: TRBJ2-5; CDR3nt: TGCGCCAGCAGCCCGTGGGGGACGTTCCAAGAGACCCAGTACTTC; CDR3aa: CASSPWGTFQETQYF
abundance: -; v_gene: TRBV20-1; d_gene: TRBD1; j_gene: TRBJ2-5; CDR3nt: TGCAGTGAATCACAGGGGGCGCGGGAGACCCAGTACTTC; CDR3aa: CSESQGARETQYF
abundance: -; v_gene: TRBV6-4; d_gene: TRBD2; j_gene: TRBJ2-1; CDR3nt: TGTGCCAGCAGTGGCGGGAGCGGAACATACAATGAGCAGTTCTTC; CDR3aa: CASSGGSGTYNEQFF
abundance: -; v_gene: TRBV4-1; d_gene: -; j_gene: TRBJ2-7; CDR3nt: TGCGCCAGCAGCCAAGGCGAGACCTACGAGCAGTACTTC; CDR3aa: CASSQGETYEQYF
abundance: -; v_gene: TRBV12-3/TRBV12-4; d_gene: -; j_gene: TRBJ2-7; CDR3nt: TGTGCCAGCAGTTTGAACGGACAGCCCTACGAGCAGTACTTC; CDR3aa: CASSLNGQPYEQYF
abundance: few; v_gene: TRBV15; d_gene: -; j_gene: TRBJ2-2; CDR3nt: TGTGCCACCAGTCGCGACACCGGGGAGCTGTTTTTT; CDR3aa: CATSRDTGELFF